This T cell receptor beta chain stems from a study of pediatric ulcerative colitis. General study points: Some T cells in rectal biopsies may come from blood, especially with overt colitis. Rectal repertoires separated controls, mild-moderate and acute severe colitis.

Each sample received Survey-level depth of up to 500,000 reads. Here immunoSEQ multiplex PCR was the method, and the copy in TCRdb shows in-frame clones only, minus some. Here the sample spans 16,000 or so clones, more than 75% being singletons. The rectum was sampled with one to two pinch biopsies at colonoscopy. This clone has just a few counts. The antigen remains unidentified. Trimming stripped 0 bases from V and 6 bases from J, with 11 bases between. CDR3 size: 13 residues. Germline-derived CDR1 and CDR2 are GTSNPN and SVGIG (reference sequence). The sample comprised gut tissue. The TCR was taken from a boy aged 10-17 years who was a control in a study of pediatric ulcerative colitis. The J gene is TRBJ1-2, the V gene TRBV30, with TRBD1 as a possible D gene (6 bases). The CDR3 DNA follows: TGTGCCTGGAGTGTCGCTGGGACACATGGCTACACCTTC. Its protein product is CAWSVAGTHGYTF.